The present TCR beta chain was sequenced within a study of Graves' ophthalmopathy and Graves' hyperthyroidism. Whole-study findings and limits: The majority of expanded thyroid clonotypes above 0.001 frequency also occurred in blood.

The ends lost 4 bases at V and 4 bases at J; junction bases unmatched: 6. CDR1 is MNHEY and CDR2 is SVGAGI in the germline V gene. CDR3 length: 15 residues. Excluded: other autoimmune disease, uncontrolled infection, pregnancy or lactation. The TCR beta CDR3 regions underwent amplification from RNA transcripts. HTBI primers were employed in first-round RT-PCR, then a second-round multiplex PCR followed. Each CDR3 protein gets one entry after TCRdb re-called the multiplex PCR reads with MiXCR. The data hold hundreds of thousands of distinct CDR3 sequences, with about a fifth observed a single time. This clonotype was counted only a few times. The antigen remains undetermined.

The chain is built from TRBV6-5 and TRBJ2-7, with 11 bases aligning to TRBD2. The sequenced material came from peripheral blood. The receptor comes from a woman aged 18 to 35 with stable Graves' hyperthyroidism. Some clones in this sample may be carry-over from other donors' samples. This CDR3 reads CASSSPGTSGYEQYF. Here the CDR3 DNA reads TGTGCCAGCAGTTCCCCCGGGACTAGCGGATACGAGCAGTACTTC.